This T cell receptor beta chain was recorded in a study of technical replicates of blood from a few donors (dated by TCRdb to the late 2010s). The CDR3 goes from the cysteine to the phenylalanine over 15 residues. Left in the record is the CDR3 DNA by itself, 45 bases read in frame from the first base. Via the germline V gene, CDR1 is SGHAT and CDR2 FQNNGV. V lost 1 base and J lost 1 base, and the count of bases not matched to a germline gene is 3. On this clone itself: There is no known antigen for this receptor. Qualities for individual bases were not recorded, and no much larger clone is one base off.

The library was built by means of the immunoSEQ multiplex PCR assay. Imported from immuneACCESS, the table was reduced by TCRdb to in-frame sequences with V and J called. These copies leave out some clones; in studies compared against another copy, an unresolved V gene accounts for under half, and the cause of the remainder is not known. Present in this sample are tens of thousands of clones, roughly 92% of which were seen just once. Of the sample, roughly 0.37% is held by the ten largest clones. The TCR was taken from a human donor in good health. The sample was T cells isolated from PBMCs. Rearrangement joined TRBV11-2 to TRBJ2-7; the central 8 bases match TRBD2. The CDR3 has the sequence CASSLGAGVSYEQYF. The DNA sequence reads TGTGCCAGCAGCTTAGGAGCGGGAGTATCCTACGAGCAGTACTTC.